These 24 T cell receptor beta chains were sequenced from one sample in a study of blood T cell repertoires in COVID-19. TCRdb's table, derived via immunoSEQ multiplex PCR, lists solely in-frame clones and lacks some. The sample has about 330,000 clones, 70% to 90% seen once. The sample was PBMCs or T cells enriched from blood (not recorded which). These receptors were obtained from a woman aged 25 to 39 who had recovered from COVID-19.

This clone appeared once. The CDR3 DNA sequence: TGCAGTGCAACAGGGGCAGATACGCAGTATTTT. Translated: CSATGADTQYF. This chain connects TRBV20-1 to TRBJ2-3, with 7 bases aligning to TRBD1. CDR1 is DFQATT and CDR2 is SNEGSKA in the germline V gene (reference sequence). The ends lost 6 bases at V and 4 bases at J; junction bases unmatched: 1. The CDR3 has 11 amino acids.

CDR3 sequence: CASSLGGGSTEAFF. CDR3 DNA sequence: TGTGCCAGCAGCTTGGGAGGGGGCAGCACTGAAGCTTTCTTT. The chain uses TRBV5-5 and TRBJ1-1; 7 nucleotides align to TRBD1. Germline CDR1 and CDR2: SGHKS and YYEKEE (reference sequence). CDR3 length: 14 residues. J was trimmed by 4 bases and V by 0 bases; bases with no gene match: 3.

This chain joins TRBV4-3 and TRBJ1-1, with D unclear. V lost 0 bases, J lost 1 base, and 9 bases lay in between. The CDR3 runs 15 residues. Germline V gene sequence: CDR1 LGHNA, CDR2 YSLEER. The DNA for the CDR3 is TGCGCCAGCAGCCAAGATCGCAGTGGGAACACTGAAGCTTTCTTT. This encodes CASSQDRSGNTEAFF.

V and J are TRBV19 and TRBJ2-5, with 9 bases identical to TRBD1. The J segment lost 5 bases and the V segment lost 5 bases, leaving 9 bases of the junction unmatched. Germline-derived CDR1 and CDR2 are LNHDA and SQIVND (reference sequence). This CDR3 spans 15 amino acids. The CDR3 reads CASSRDRDARETQYF. The CDR3 DNA reads TGTGCCAGTAGTCGGGACAGGGACGCCAGGGAGACCCAGTACTTC.

The rearrangement joins TRBV12-5 to TRBJ1-2; 7 bases map to TRBD1. V lost 8 bases, J lost 2 bases, and 8 bases stayed unmatched. Germline V gene data show CDR1 as LGHNT and CDR2 as FRNRAP. There are 14 residues in the CDR3. CDR3 sequence reads: CASSPQTGNYGYTF. CDR3 nucleotides: TGTGCTAGTTCCCCCCAGACAGGGAACTATGGCTACACCTTC.

The rearrangement links TRBV5-1 to TRBJ1-4; tentatively, D is TRBD1 (5 bases). The CDR3 is 14 amino acids. Trimming left V 0 bases short and J 8 bases short, with 11 bases between. Looked up from germline, CDR1 is SGHRS and CDR2 is YFSETQ. CDR3 nucleotides: TGCGCCAGCAGCTTGGGCCAGGGAAGAGAAAAACTGTTTTTT. Its protein is CASSLGQGREKLFF.

The genes are TRBV2 and TRBJ2-6; the D gene is possibly TRBD2 (5 bases). This CDR3 spans 15 amino acids. With 3 bases removed from V and 4 bases from J, the gap between germline ends came to 10 bases. The germline gives CDR1 SNHLY, CDR2 FYNNEI. This chain's CDR3 is CASSDFGVGANVLTF. The CDR3 DNA follows: TGTGCCAGCAGTGATTTCGGGGTCGGGGCCAACGTCCTGACTTTC.

This chain links TRBV2 with TRBJ1-5; 11 positions agree with TRBD1. The V and J ends lost 4 bases and 6 bases, in that order; junction bases with no gene match: 5. Germline CDR1 and CDR2: SNHLY and FYNNEI. CDR3 length equals 15 residues. CDR3 sequence reads: CASSVEGTGGQPQHF. The CDR3 bases are TGTGCCAGCAGTGTTGAGGGGACAGGGGGTCAGCCCCAGCATTTT.

V usage is TRBV23-1 and J usage is TRBJ1-3; no definite D call. TRBV23-1 is an open reading frame whose function is uncertain. The CDR3 covers 15 residues. The V end was cut by 0 bases, the J end by 0 bases, with 6 bases between. The CDR3 nucleotides read TGCGCCAGCAGTCAATCACTCCTCTCTGGAAACACCATATATTTT. It encodes CASSQSLLSGNTIYF.

V is TRBV6-5 and J is TRBJ2-7; D is possibly TRBD1 (5 bases). CDR3 length: 12 residues. V dropped 8 bases and J dropped 0 bases, with 8 bases sitting between them. Per germline, CDR1 MNHEY and CDR2 SVGAGI. This chain's CDR3 is CASRQISYEQYF. CDR3 bases: TGTGCCAGCCGACAGATCTCCTACGAGCAGTACTTC.

This clone showed up just once. V gene TRBV11-1 combines with J gene TRBJ1-1; possible D gene TRBD1, 5 bases. CDR1 and CDR2 from the germline V gene are SGHAT and FQDESV (reference sequence). Trimming took 5 bases from V and 0 from J, leaving 13 bases between them. This CDR3 has 15 residues. Written as DNA, the CDR3 is TGTGCCAGCAGCAAAGGGGCAGTCATGAACACTGAAGCTTTCTTT. Its translation is CASSKGAVMNTEAFF.

V is TRBV29-1 and J is TRBJ1-2, with 7 bases matching TRBD1. Germline V gene sequence: CDR1 SQVTM, CDR2 ANQGSEA. The V segment lost 5 bases and the J segment 5 bases; nucleotides outside the gene matches: 14. The CDR3 consists of 15 residues. The CDR3 is CSVPSSAGGTYGYTF. The CDR3 nucleotides read TGCAGCGTTCCTTCTTCGGCAGGGGGGACGTATGGCTACACCTTC.

The chain couples TRBV5-1 to TRBJ1-2, with D perhaps TRBD1 (5 bases). CDR3 length equals 16 residues. Per germline, CDR1 SGHRS and CDR2 YFSETQ. Trimming left V 0 bases short and J 1 base short, with 13 bases between. This CDR3 reads CASSLAGPRVNYGYTF. The CDR3 nucleotides read TGCGCCAGCAGCTTGGCCGGACCCAGGGTTAACTATGGCTACACCTTC.

V gene TRBV10-3 combines with J gene TRBJ2-1; D gene ambiguous. V lost 6 bases to trimming and J lost 5 bases, with 8 bases between them. The germline CDR1 and CDR2 sequences are ENHRY and SYGVKD. The CDR3 loop spans 12 amino acids. This CDR3 is CAISNYDNEQFF. In nucleotides, the CDR3 is TGTGCCATCAGCAACTACGACAATGAGCAGTTCTTC.

This clone was found once. The J gene is TRBJ2-3, the V gene TRBV11-2; weak D call: TRBD2 (6 bases). The CDR3 is made up of 18 amino acids. The V gene lost 11 bases and the J gene lost 0 bases, with 27 bases spanning the gap. Germline assignment: CDR1 SGHAT and CDR2 FQNNGV. CDR3 DNA: TGTGCCCGACCTGGCCGGGGAGGCGGGCCTAGGAGCACAGATACGCAGTATTTT. Translating gives CARPGRGGGPRSTDTQYF.

The rearrangement uses TRBV4-1 and TRBJ2-3, with 7 bases fitting TRBD1. The length of the CDR3 is 16 residues. V lost 7 bases and J lost 4; bases outside the gene matches: 14. Per the germline V gene, CDR1 is MGHRA and CDR2 is YSYEKL. The CDR3 protein is CASTPYGDRAPDTQYF. The CDR3 coding sequence is TGCGCCAGCACCCCCTATGGTGACAGGGCCCCAGATACGCAGTATTTT.

This clone was observed a single time. The chain uses TRBV20-1 and TRBJ2-1; D uncertain. Germline-derived CDR1 and CDR2 are DFQATT and SNEGSKA (reference sequence). The V gene lost 3 bases and the J gene lost 0 bases, with 9 bases spanning the gap. The CDR3 length is 14 residues. For the CDR3, the DNA is TGCAGTGCTAGTGACGTCTCCTCCTACAATGAGCAGTTCTTC. Its protein product is CSASDVSSYNEQFF.

CDR3 in DNA: TGTGCCAGCAGCTTAACCGGACAGGGATTTGGAAACACCATATATTTT. Its protein product is CASSLTGQGFGNTIYF. This rearrangement joins TRBV7-8 to TRBJ1-3, with TRBD1 matching over 8 bases. The germline gives CDR1 SGHVS, CDR2 FQNEAQ. J gave up 3 bases and V 2 bases, and 6 bases lay outside the gene matches. The length of the CDR3 is 16 residues.

As for this clone: In the same sample, other DNA sequences code for this CDR3. The chain couples TRBV3-1 (or the pseudogene TRBV3-2) to TRBJ1-2; tentative D call: TRBD1 (5 bases). The CDR3 is 12 amino acids. Germline V gives CDR1 LGHDT, CDR2 YNNKEL (reference sequence). With 3 bases removed from V and 4 bases from J, the gap between germline ends came to 6 bases. CDR3 region: CASSQGGYGYTF. The CDR3, as DNA: TGTGCCAGCAGCCAGGGGGGCTATGGCTACACCTTC.

CDR3 region: CASSPDGAEAFF. CDR3 DNA: TGTGCCAGCAGCCCCGACGGGGCTGAAGCTTTCTTT. This chain connects TRBV16 to TRBJ1-1; D gene unclear. Looked up from germline, CDR1 is KGHSY and CDR2 is FQNENV. V dropped 4 bases and J dropped 6 bases, with 9 bases sitting between them. CDR3 length equals 12 residues.

This sequence joins TRBV7-8 and TRBJ2-7, with 8 bases matching TRBD2. The CDR3 length is 14 residues. V was pared by 1 base and J by 3 bases, with 2 bases of the junction left unmatched. CDR1 is SGHVS and CDR2 is FQNEAQ in the germline V gene. The CDR3 region has the DNA TGTGCCAGCAGCTTAGAGCGGGGGCTCTACGAGCAGTACTTC. This sequence encodes CASSLERGLYEQYF.

The rearrangement uses TRBV7-6 and TRBJ1-4, with D unclear. There are 14 residues in the CDR3. V was cut by 8 bases and J by 0 bases, with 10 bases left in between. Germline lookup yields CDR1 SGHVS and CDR2 FNYEAQ. CDR3 amino acids: CASGPNPTNEKLFF. The CDR3 coding sequence is TGTGCCAGCGGGCCGAACCCAACTAATGAAAAACTGTTTTTT.

This chain connects TRBV10-3 to TRBJ1-1; D not certain. CDR3 size: 13 residues. V lost 6 bases to trimming and J lost 7 bases, with 15 bases between them. Germline values: CDR1 ENHRY, CDR2 SYGVKD. The CDR3 DNA reads as TGTGCCATCAGGCTTAACATGGGCAGTGAAGCTTTCTTT. It encodes CAIRLNMGSEAFF.

The chain is built from TRBV15 and TRBJ2-3; perhaps TRBD2 as D (6 bases). V was shortened by 1 base and J by 6 bases, with 20 bases between the two germline ends. The CDR3 totals 17 residues. The germline V gene has CDR1 LNHNV and CDR2 YYDKDF (reference sequence). The CDR3 DNA follows: TGTGCCACCAGCAGAGTGAGAGGGACGGGGGTATCGGATACGCAGTATTTT. This translates into CATSRVRGTGVSDTQYF.